The entry that follows covers one T cell receptor (beta chain) sequence. As processed by the authors: Amplification of reference gene primers was used by the study to estimate nucleated cell counts. Sequencing used immunoSEQ multiplex PCR; TCRdb keeps in-frame clones, though not all of them. V and J calls and clone size are given by that table; D and trimming were obtained from the DNA. The repertoire consists of 110,000 to 150,000 clones, with nearly 85% occurring once and the leading ten covering 35% to 45%. The data are from a study of blood T cell repertoires in COVID-19. Study as a whole: COVID-19 samples, acute and convalescent, were from the United States, Italy and Spain.

Per the germline V gene, CDR1 is SGHTA and CDR2 is FQGNSA. Trimming removed 5 bases from V and 6 bases from J, with 20 bases in between. The CDR3 loop spans 15 amino acids. The sample was peripheral blood. The receptor was derived from a human donor in a cohort sampled during active COVID-19. The V and J genes are TRBV7-2 and TRBJ2-7, with D tentatively TRBD1 (6 bases). The CDR3 sequence: CASSGRTVTGAEQYF. In nucleotides, the CDR3 is TGTGCCAGCAGCGGAAGGACAGTTACAGGTGCCGAGCAGTACTTC.